Here is one TCR beta chain with its context. Its specific antigen is unknown. Base qualities are not provided; no much larger clone lies one nucleotide away. V sheds 0 bases and J sheds 0 bases, leaving 9 bases between their ends. CDR1 GTSNPN and CDR2 SVGIG are derived from the germline V gene (reference sequence). Including cysteine and phenylalanine, the CDR3 has 15 amino acids. The sequence is cut down to CDR3 DNA, 45 bases in frame from base 1. This entry comes from a study of control samples from healthy donors and cancer patients (dated by TCRdb to 2020 to 2022). Library preparation used the immunoSEQ multiplex PCR assay. TCRdb carries this immuneACCESS record with in-frame sequences only. Its versions omit some clonotypes, under half of them owing to an unresolved V gene in the studies checked, with the rest unexplained. The sample table lists about 130,000 clones, about 88% of them with a count of one. 1.5% to 2% of the sample goes to the ten largest clones.

This chain is built from TRBV30 and TRBJ1-3; the D gene cannot be named for sure. The TCR comes from a man between 18 and 35 years old in good health. The sample taken for sequencing was blood. The nucleotide sequence is TGTGCCTGGAGTGTACGTGTAAGCTCTGGAAACACCATATATTTT. This encodes CAWSVRVSSGNTIYF.